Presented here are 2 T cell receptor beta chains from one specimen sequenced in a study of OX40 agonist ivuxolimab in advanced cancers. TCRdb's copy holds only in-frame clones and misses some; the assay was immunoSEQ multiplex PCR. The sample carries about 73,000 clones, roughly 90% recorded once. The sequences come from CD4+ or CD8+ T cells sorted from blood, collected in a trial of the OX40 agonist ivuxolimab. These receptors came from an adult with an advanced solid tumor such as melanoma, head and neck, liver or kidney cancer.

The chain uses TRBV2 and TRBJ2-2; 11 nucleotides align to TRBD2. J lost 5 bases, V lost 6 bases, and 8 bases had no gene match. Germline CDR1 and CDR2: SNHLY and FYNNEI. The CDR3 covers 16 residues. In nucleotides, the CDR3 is TGTGCCAGCAGGGATATAGCGGGAGGGGTAACCGGGGAGCTGTTTTTT. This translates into CASRDIAGGVTGELFF.

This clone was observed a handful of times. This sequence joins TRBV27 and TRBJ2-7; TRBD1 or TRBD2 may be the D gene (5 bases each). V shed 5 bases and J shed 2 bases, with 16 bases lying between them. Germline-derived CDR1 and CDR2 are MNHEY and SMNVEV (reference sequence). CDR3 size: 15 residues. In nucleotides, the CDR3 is TGTGCCAGCAGTCGAACCGGGACGGAAACCTACGAGCAGTACTTC. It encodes CASSRTGTETYEQYF.